This T cell receptor beta chain was retrieved from a study of control samples from healthy donors and cancer patients. The ends were cut back, 0 bases at V and 1 base at J, with 7 bases in the middle. This CDR3 spans 16 amino acids. Per the germline V gene, CDR1 is LGHDT and CDR2 is YNNKEL (reference sequence). Repertoires were generated with immunoSEQ multiplex PCR, while TCRdb's copy carries only in-frame clones and drops some. The sample lists approximately 170,000 clones, 75% to 95% seen once, with approximately 1.6% in the top ten. The chain joins TRBV3-1 (or the pseudogene TRBV3-2) to TRBJ2-6; no clear D. The sequenced sample was blood. This receptor was obtained from a woman younger than 45 in good health. The CDR3 sequence is CASSQEGTSGANVLTF. As DNA, the CDR3 is TGTGCCAGCAGCCAAGAAGGCACGTCTGGGGCCAACGTCCTGACTTTC.